This T cell receptor (beta chain) is drawn from a study of response to subunit inactivated influenza vaccine. Findings of the study overall: The authors put forward the suggestion that each seasonal influenza vaccination may bring in only a limited number of new T cells.

A note on this clonotype: Its target is not known.

The germline gives CDR1 SGHRS, CDR2 YFSETQ. V shed 9 bases and J 9 bases; nucleotides not matched to a gene: 14. This CDR3 region has 15 residues. One entry per CDR3 protein results from TCRdb running MiXCR on the RT-PCR reads. This sample has approximately 480,000 distinct CDR3 sequences; approximately 11% occur once, and the top ten carry approximately 12%. Sequenced here: PBMCs from blood, sampled about 40 days after vaccination. This TCR was recovered from a man aged 45-65 years who received an inactivated influenza vaccine. The V and J genes are TRBV5-1 and TRBJ2-2; the match to TRBD1 covers 10 bases. Here the CDR3 reads CATTPGQGLSRELFF. For the CDR3, the DNA is TGCGCCACCACGCCGGGACAGGGGCTTAGCAGGGAGCTGTTTTTT.